This T cell receptor beta chain came from a study of glioma-infiltrating T cells. Amplification of TCR alpha and beta CDR3 regions from RNA used iRepertoire nested multiplex PCR. For one-step reverse transcription and amplification, about 90-450 ng of tissue mRNA or PBMC total RNA was used. TCRdb re-derived calls from the multiplex PCR reads in MiXCR, one entry per CDR3 protein. The table has 100,000 to 150,000 distinct CDR3 sequences, roughly 24% seen once; the top ten hold roughly 15%. The CDR3 extends over 14 amino acids. The germline V gene encodes CDR1 LGHNA and CDR2 YNFKEQ. Trimming shortened V by 2 bases and J by 3 bases, and 11 bases separated the two germline ends. General study points: CDR3 overlap between tissue and blood was very small. Non-neoplastic patients had below-expected tissue-blood divergence, while all gliomas exceeded expectation.

This clonotype was detected many times. Its antigen is unknown. The V and J genes are TRBV4-2 and TRBJ2-7; D perhaps matches TRBD2 (6 bases). This clonotype was sampled from a human donor with low-grade glioma or glioblastoma, undergoing nonglioma brain surgery, or in good health (not recorded which). Sequencing was carried out using glioma tissue, nonneoplastic brain tissue, or PBMCs (not recorded which). CDR3 sequence: CASSQPGGNYEQYF. The CDR3, as DNA: TGTGCCAGCAGCCAACCAGGAGGGAACTACGAGCAGTACTTC.